The 15 T cell receptor beta chains below were found in one sample sequenced in a study of blood T cell repertoires in COVID-19. Method: immunoSEQ multiplex PCR; TCRdb's copy keeps in-frame clones and lacks some. The sample contains roughly 40,000 clones, around 85% of which appear only once. The sample taken for sequencing was peripheral blood. Every receptor here comes from a man aged 35 to 55 with active COVID-19.

The chain employs TRBV4-1 and TRBJ1-1; 10 nucleotides match TRBD1. The CDR3 is 15 amino acids. V dropped 3 bases and J dropped 5; count of bases not matched to a gene: 6. From germline, CDR1 is MGHRA and CDR2 YSYEKL. The CDR3 region has the DNA TGCGCCAGCAGCCAGGACAGGGGGGTACAGACTGAAGCTTTCTTT. It yields the protein CASSQDRGVQTEAFF.

The V gene is TRBV27, the J gene TRBJ2-6; 7 bases are a match to TRBD1. CDR1 MNHEY and CDR2 SMNVEV come from the germline V gene (reference sequence). V shed 3 bases and J 0 bases; nucleotides not matched to a gene: 14. The CDR3 is made up of 20 amino acids. CDR3 amino acids: CASSFRGGGHFSSGANVLTF. The CDR3 coding sequence is TGTGCCAGCAGTTTTCGAGGGGGCGGCCATTTCTCCTCTGGGGCCAACGTCCTGACTTTC.

The chain is built from TRBV4-1 and TRBJ2-3; TRBD2 matches 9 bases. Germline V lookup: CDR1 MGHRA, CDR2 YSYEKL. J gave up 9 bases and V 0 bases, and 19 bases lay outside the gene matches. The CDR3 runs to 19 residues. DNA of the CDR3: TGCGCCAGCAGCCAAGAGGCGACTAGCGGCCCTTTCCATATAGGGACGCAGTATTTT. Translation: CASSQEATSGPFHIGTQYF.

CDR3 residues: CASSYSRAADTEAFF. In DNA form, the CDR3 reads TGTGCCAGCAGTTACTCGAGGGCCGCAGACACTGAAGCTTTCTTT. This sequence joins TRBV6-5 and TRBJ1-1; D gene ambiguous. Germline assignment: CDR1 MNHEY and CDR2 SVGAGI. The CDR3 runs to 15 residues. Deletions cut 0 bases from V and 3 bases from J, with 11 bases between.

This chain links TRBV5-4 with TRBJ1-5, with D maybe TRBD1 (6 bases). The V and J ends lost 0 bases and 5 bases respectively, with 9 bases between them. The length of the CDR3 is 14 residues. Looked up from germline, CDR1 is SGHNT and CDR2 is YYREEE (reference sequence). The CDR3 loop reads CASSLGGGHQPQHF. CDR3 coding DNA: TGTGCCAGCAGCTTGGGGGGGGGCCATCAGCCCCAGCATTTT.

The rearrangement links TRBV6-2 or TRBV6-3 to TRBJ2-7; no definite D call. Germline CDR1 MNHEY, CDR2 SVGEGT. The CDR3 is 12 amino acids. Trimming removed 6 bases at V and 5 bases at J, with 11 bases between. Here the CDR3 DNA reads TGTGCCAGCAGCCCATCAGTGGACGAGCAGTACTTC. Translation: CASSPSVDEQYF.

By its share, this clone is medium-sized. V usage is TRBV30 and J usage is TRBJ1-6, with 7 bases matching TRBD1. Looked up from germline, CDR1 is GTSNPN and CDR2 is SVGIG (reference sequence). CDR3 length: 14 residues. J was trimmed by 8 bases and V by 7 bases; bases with no gene match: 11. The CDR3 nucleotides read TGTGCCTCCTCAGCCGGGACAGAGTATTCACCCCTCCACTTT. Amino acid sequence: CASSAGTEYSPLHF.

The rearrangement joins TRBV6-5 to TRBJ2-7; D may be TRBD1 (6 bases). The CDR3 totals 11 residues. Germline lookup yields CDR1 MNHEY and CDR2 SVGAGI. Trimming took 10 bases from V and 4 from J, leaving 11 bases between them. This chain's CDR3 is CAILTGYEQYF. The DNA for the CDR3 is TGTGCCATCCTCACAGGGTACGAGCAGTACTTC.

The chain employs TRBV9 and TRBJ2-7; D is undetermined. The V gene lost 4 bases and the J gene lost 2 bases, with 13 bases spanning the gap. The CDR3 has 14 residues. Per germline, CDR1 SGDLS and CDR2 YYNGEE. This CDR3 is CASSITDNPYEQYF. The CDR3 DNA is TGTGCCAGCAGCATAACAGATAACCCCTACGAGCAGTACTTC.

V gene TRBV5-1 combines with J gene TRBJ2-2; D might be TRBD2 (5 bases). The CDR3 has 15 amino acids. V lost 0 bases to trimming and J lost 0 bases, with 6 bases between them. Germline loops: CDR1 SGHRS, CDR2 YFSETQ. This chain's CDR3 is CASSLGLSNTGELFF. DNA of the CDR3: TGCGCCAGCAGCTTGGGACTATCGAACACCGGGGAGCTGTTTTTT. Full variable domain (missing parts from reference TRBV5-1 and TRBJ2-2): KAGVTQTPRYLIKTRGQQVTLSCSPISGHRSVSWYQQTPGQGLQFLFEYFSETQRNKGNFPGRFSGRQFSNSRSEMNVSTLELGDSALYLCASSLGLSNTGELFFGEGSRLTVL.

A few counts support this clone. V gene TRBV18 combines with J gene TRBJ1-1, with TRBD1 identical over 10 bases. The germline gives CDR1 KGHSH, CDR2 LQKENI. The CDR3 extends over 16 amino acids. V was pared by 2 bases and J by 2 bases, with 5 bases of the junction left unmatched. CDR3 residues: CASSPETGGSNTEAFF. In DNA, the CDR3 is TGTGCCAGCTCACCAGAGACAGGGGGCTCCAACACTGAAGCTTTCTTT.

The chain recombines TRBV19 with TRBJ2-1; 9 bases map to TRBD1. The CDR3 spans 16 residues. In germline, CDR1 is LNHDA, CDR2 SQIVND (reference sequence). J gave up 4 bases and V 6 bases, and 10 bases lay outside the gene matches. For the CDR3, the DNA is TGTGCCAGTAGGGTTCCTCCGGGACAGGGTTACAATGAGCAGTTCTTC. This gives the protein CASRVPPGQGYNEQFF.

This chain uses TRBV28 with TRBJ2-7; D remains ambiguous. Germline assignment: CDR1 MDHEN and CDR2 SYDVKM. V lost 2 bases and J lost 1, with 15 bases in between. The CDR3 has 16 residues. CDR3 in amino acids: CASSLVLGSGSYEQYF. DNA for the CDR3: TGTGCCAGCAGTTTAGTGTTGGGCTCCGGATCCTACGAGCAGTACTTC. Combining the CDR3 with reference TRBV28 and TRBJ2-7 gives the whole variable domain DVKVTQSSRYLVKRTGEKVFLECVQDMDHENMFWYRQDPGLGLRLIYFSYDVKMKEKGDIPEGYSVSREKKERFSLILESASTNQTSMYLCASSLVLGSGSYEQYFGPGTRLTVT.

This rearrangement joins TRBV9 to TRBJ2-7, with TRBD2 matching 7 bases. The J segment lost 1 base and the V segment lost 0 bases, leaving 4 bases of the junction unmatched. Germline V gene data show CDR1 as SGDLS and CDR2 as YYNGEE. This CDR3 has 15 amino acids. CDR3 region: CASSVGLASSYEQYF. CDR3 DNA: TGTGCCAGCAGCGTAGGACTAGCAAGTTCCTACGAGCAGTACTTC.

The chain joins TRBV15 to TRBJ2-3, with 8 bases matching TRBD2. Losses at the gene ends were 5 bases for V and 4 bases for J; bases not matched to a gene: 11. CDR3 length: 16 residues. CDR1 and CDR2 (germline): LNHNV, YYDKDF (reference sequence). CDR3 nucleotide sequence: TGTGCCACCAGCCCTGAGGCGGGAGCGGGGGCAGATACGCAGTATTTT. Protein product: CATSPEAGAGADTQYF.